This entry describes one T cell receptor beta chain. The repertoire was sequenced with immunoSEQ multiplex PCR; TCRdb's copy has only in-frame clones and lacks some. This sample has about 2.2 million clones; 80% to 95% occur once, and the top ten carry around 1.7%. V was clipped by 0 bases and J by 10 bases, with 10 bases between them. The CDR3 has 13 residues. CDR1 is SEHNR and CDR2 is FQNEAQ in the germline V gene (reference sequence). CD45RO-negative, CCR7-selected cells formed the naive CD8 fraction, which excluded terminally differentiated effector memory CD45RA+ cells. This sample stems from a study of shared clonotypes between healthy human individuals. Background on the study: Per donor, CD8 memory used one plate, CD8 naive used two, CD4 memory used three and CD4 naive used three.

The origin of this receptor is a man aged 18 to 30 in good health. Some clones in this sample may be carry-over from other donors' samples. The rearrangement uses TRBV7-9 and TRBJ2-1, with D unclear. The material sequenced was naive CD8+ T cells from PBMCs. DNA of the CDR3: TGTGCCAGCAGCTTAGCGGTCGGCAGCGAGCAGTTCTTC. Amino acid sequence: CASSLAVGSEQFF.